This TCR beta chain was recorded in a study of human T cells and chemical hapten exposure. Looking at the study overall: Slight differences in pooled library volume were the main source of varying TCR yields across samples.

Unique molecular identifiers were attached to individual cDNA molecules during library preparation. Each CDR3 protein gets one entry after TCRdb re-called the reads with MiXCR. The data show about 120,000 distinct CDR3 sequences, about 8.9% seen once. This clonotype has a handful of counts. The ends lost 0 bases at V and 0 bases at J; junction bases unmatched: 6. Germline-derived CDR1 and CDR2 are MGHDK and SYGVNS. The CDR3 sequence is 17 residues long. Total RNA was isolated from whole blood that had not been fractionated. Sequenced material: whole blood. This chain uses TRBV25-1 with TRBJ2-3; 7 bases are shared with TRBD2. This sequence originates from a human donor in good health. Some clones in this sample may be carry-over from other donors' samples. CDR3 nucleotide sequence: TGTGCCAGCAGTGAATACCAGGGAGGGAGAAGCACAGATACGCAGTATTTT. As protein: CASSEYQGGRSTDTQYF.